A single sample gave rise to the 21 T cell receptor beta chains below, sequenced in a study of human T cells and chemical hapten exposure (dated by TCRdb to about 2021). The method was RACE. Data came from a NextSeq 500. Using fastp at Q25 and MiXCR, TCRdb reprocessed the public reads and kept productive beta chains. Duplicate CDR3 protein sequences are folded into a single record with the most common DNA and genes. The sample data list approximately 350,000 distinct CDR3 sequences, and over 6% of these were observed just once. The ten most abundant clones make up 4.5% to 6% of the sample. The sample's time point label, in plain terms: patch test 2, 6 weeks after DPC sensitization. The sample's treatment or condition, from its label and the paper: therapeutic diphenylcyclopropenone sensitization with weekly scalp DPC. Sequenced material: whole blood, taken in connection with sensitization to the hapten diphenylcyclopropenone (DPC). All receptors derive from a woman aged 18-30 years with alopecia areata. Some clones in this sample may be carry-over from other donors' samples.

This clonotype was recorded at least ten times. This CDR3 reads CASSRSTSFGVFGSNQPQHF. In DNA, the CDR3 is TGTGCCAGCAGTCGGTCGACGTCGTTTGGGGTTTTCGGTAGCAATCAGCCCCAGCATTTT. The chain couples TRBV6-1 to TRBJ1-5; D gene uncertain. Looked up from germline, CDR1 is MNHNS and CDR2 is SASEGT. With 5 bases removed from V and 0 bases from J, the gap between germline ends came to 26 bases. This CDR3 contains 20 residues.

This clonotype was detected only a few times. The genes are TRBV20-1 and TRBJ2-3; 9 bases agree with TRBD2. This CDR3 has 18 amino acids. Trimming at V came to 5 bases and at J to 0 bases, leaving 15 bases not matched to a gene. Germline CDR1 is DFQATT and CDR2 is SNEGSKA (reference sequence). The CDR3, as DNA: TGCAGTGCTCGGCGGATAGCGGGGGCCAGAGACAGCACAGATACGCAGTATTTT. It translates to CSARRIAGARDSTDTQYF.

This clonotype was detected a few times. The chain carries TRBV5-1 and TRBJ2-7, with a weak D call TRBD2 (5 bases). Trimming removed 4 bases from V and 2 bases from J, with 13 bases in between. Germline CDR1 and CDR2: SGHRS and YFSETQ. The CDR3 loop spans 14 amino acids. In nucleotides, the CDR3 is TGCGCCAGCAGCGAGGGTAGTAGCCCCTACGAGCAGTACTTC. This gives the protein CASSEGSSPYEQYF.

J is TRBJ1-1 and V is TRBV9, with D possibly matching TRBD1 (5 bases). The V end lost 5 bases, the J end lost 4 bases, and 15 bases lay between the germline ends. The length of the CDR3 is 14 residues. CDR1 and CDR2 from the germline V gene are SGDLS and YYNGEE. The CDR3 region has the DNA TGTGCCAGCAGTTCAGGGTCACCAAGCACTGAAGCTTTCTTT. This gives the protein CASSSGSPSTEAFF.

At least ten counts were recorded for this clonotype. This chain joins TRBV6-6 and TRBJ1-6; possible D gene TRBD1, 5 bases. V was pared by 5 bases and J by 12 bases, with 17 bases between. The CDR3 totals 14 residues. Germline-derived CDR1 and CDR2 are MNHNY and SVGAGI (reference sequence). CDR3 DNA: TGTGCCAGCAGTGGGAACCGGGACCCTGAACCCCTCCACTTT. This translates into CASSGNRDPEPLHF.

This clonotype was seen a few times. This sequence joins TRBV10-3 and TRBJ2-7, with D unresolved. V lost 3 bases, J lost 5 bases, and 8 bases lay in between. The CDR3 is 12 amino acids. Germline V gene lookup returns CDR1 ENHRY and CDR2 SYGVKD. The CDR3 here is CAISDQHNEQYF. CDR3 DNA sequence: TGTGCCATCAGTGATCAGCACAACGAGCAGTACTTC.

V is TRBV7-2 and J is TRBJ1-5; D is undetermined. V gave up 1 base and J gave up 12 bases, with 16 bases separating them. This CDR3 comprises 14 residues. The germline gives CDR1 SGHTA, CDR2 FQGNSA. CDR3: CASSLVRSFQVQHF. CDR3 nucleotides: TGTGCCAGCAGCTTAGTGAGGTCATTTCAAGTCCAGCATTTT.

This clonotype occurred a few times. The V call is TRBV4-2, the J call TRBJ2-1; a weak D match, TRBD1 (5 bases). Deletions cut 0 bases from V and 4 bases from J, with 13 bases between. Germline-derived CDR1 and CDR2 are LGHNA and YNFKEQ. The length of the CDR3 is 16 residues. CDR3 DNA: TGTGCCAGCAGCCAAGATATAAGGGGCCGTTACAATGAGCAGTTCTTC. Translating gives CASSQDIRGRYNEQFF.

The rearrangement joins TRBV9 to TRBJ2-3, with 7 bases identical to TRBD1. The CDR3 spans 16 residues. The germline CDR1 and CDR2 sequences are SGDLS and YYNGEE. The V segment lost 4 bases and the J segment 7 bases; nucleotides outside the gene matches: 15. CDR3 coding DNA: TGTGCCAGCAGCCCCCAAGCACGAGGGGGCTCAAATACGCAGTATTTT. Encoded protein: CASSPQARGGSNTQYF.

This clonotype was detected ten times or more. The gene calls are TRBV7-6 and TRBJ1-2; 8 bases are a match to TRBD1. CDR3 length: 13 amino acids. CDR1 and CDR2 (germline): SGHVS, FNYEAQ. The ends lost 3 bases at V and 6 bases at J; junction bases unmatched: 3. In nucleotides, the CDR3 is TGTGCCAGCAGCTTGGCAGGGGGCCATGGCTACACCTTC. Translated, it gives CASSLAGGHGYTF.

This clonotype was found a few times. CDR3 DNA: TGTGCCAGCAGACCCATGGGAGGGGAGACCTATGGCTACACCTTC. Protein sequence: CASRPMGGETYGYTF. The chain combines TRBV6-5 with TRBJ1-2, with D possibly matching TRBD1 (5 bases). The CDR3 spans 15 residues. The germline V and J ends were trimmed by 6 bases and 4 bases, with 18 bases remaining between them. CDR1 is MNHEY and CDR2 is SVGAGI in the germline V gene.

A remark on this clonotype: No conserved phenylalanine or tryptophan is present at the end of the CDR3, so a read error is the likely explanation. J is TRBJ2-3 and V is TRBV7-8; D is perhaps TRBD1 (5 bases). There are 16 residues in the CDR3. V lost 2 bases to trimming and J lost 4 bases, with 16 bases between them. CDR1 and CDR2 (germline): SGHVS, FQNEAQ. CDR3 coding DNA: TGTGCCAGCAGCTTACGCAAAGGGGAAAGGGCAGATACGCAGTATTTA. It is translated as CASSLRKGERADTQYL.

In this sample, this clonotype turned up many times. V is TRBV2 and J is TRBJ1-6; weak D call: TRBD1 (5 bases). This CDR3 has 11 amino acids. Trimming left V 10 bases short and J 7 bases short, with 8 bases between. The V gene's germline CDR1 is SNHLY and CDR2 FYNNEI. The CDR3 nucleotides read TGTGCCATCGGGGGGAATTCACCCCTCCACTTT. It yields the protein CAIGGNSPLHF.

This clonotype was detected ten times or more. In DNA form, the CDR3 reads TGCAGTGCTAGAGGGGGACTAGCCTCCCCCCCAGAGCAGTTCTTC. Translated, it gives CSARGGLASPPEQFF. The chain combines TRBV20-1 with TRBJ2-1, with 9 bases lining up with TRBD2. CDR1 and CDR2 (germline): DFQATT, SNEGSKA (reference sequence). The CDR3 sequence is 15 residues long. V lost 1 base to trimming and J lost 10 bases; unmatched junction nucleotides: 11.

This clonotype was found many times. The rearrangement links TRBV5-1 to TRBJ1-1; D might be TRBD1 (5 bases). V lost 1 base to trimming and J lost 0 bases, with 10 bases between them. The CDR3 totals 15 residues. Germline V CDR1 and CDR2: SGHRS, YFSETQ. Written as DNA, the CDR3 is TGCGCCAGCAGCTTGATGTGGGGCGTGAACACTGAAGCTTTCTTT. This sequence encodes CASSLMWGVNTEAFF.

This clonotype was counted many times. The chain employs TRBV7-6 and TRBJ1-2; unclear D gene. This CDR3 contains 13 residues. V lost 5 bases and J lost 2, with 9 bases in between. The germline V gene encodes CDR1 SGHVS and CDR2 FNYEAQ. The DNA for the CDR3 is TGTGCCAGCAGCGAGGACCAAAACTATGGCTACACCTTC. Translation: CASSEDQNYGYTF.

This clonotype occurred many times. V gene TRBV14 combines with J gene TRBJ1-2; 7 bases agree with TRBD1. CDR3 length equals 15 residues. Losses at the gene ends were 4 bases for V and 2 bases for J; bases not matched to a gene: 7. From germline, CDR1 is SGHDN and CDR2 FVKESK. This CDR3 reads CASSPPGQKNYGYTF. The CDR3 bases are TGTGCCAGCAGCCCCCCGGGACAGAAAAACTATGGCTACACCTTC.

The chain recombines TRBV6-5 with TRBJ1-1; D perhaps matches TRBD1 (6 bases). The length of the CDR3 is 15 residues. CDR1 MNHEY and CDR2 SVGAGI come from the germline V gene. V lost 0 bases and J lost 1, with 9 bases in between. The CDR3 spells CASSYSGGQNTEAFF. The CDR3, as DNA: TGTGCCAGCAGTTACTCCGGGGGACAGAACACTGAAGCTTTCTTT.

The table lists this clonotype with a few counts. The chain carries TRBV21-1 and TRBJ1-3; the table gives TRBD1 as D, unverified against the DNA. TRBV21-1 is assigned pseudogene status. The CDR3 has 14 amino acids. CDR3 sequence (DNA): TGTGCCAGCATTCGGGATGGGGCTGGAAACACCATATATTTT. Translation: CASIRDGAGNTIYF.

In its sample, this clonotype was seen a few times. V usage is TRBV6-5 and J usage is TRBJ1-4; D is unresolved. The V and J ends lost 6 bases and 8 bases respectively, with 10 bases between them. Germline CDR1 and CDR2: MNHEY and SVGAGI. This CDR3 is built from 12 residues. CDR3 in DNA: TGTGCCAGCAGATTCCGGCAAGAAAAACTGTTTTTT. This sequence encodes CASRFRQEKLFF.

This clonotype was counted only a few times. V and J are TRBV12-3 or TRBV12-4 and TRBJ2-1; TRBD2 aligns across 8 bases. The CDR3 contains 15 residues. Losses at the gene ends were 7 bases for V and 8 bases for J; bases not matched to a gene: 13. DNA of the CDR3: TGTGCCAGCATTTCGACGGGGGGGCCGGGCTATGAGCAGTTCTTC. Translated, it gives CASISTGGPGYEQFF.